The subject of this entry is one T cell receptor beta chain. This entry comes from a study of control samples from healthy donors and cancer patients. Germline CDR1 ENHRY, CDR2 SYGVKD. There are 15 residues in the CDR3. Trimming removed 3 bases from V and 1 base from J; junction bases left unmatched: 4. This table comes from immunoSEQ multiplex PCR, and its TCRdb copy is limited to in-frame clones, with some not included. The sample holds approximately 170,000 clones, 91% seen once. The TCR sequence derives from a woman in her twenties or thirties in good health. The rearrangement uses TRBV10-3 and TRBJ1-1, with 8 bases matching TRBD1. Sequences were obtained from blood. The CDR3 nucleotides read TGTGCCATCAGTGACCGGGACAGGCGGAACACTGAAGCTTTCTTT. This gives the protein CAISDRDRRNTEAFF.